This T cell receptor beta chain was captured by sequencing in a study of STAT5B mutations in CD4+ large granular lymphocyte leukemia. At the level of the study: Healthy donors showed HLA-associated enrichment of the CDR3 'QG' motif.

Profiling relied on immunoSEQ multiplex PCR, and the TCRdb table lists in-frame clones only, not all of them. The data hold around 34,000 clones, with approximately 85% observed a single time. The CDR3 length is 13 residues. Germline values: CDR1 SSHAT, CDR2 FNYEAQ (reference sequence). With 11 bases clipped from V and 0 bases from J, the junction kept 4 bases outside the gene matches. Broader study findings: Without putative leukemic clones, patient CD4-sorted repertoires remained more clonal than healthy CD4+ repertoires. Top patient clones used TRBV06 genes more often: 8/27 versus 2/35 in controls. Data were not HLA-matched across samples.

Note on this clone: As yet, its antigen is unknown.

The genes are TRBV7-7 and TRBJ1-3, with TRBD1 identical over 7 bases. This TCR came from a human donor in good health. The source material was CD4+ T cells from blood buffy coats. The CDR3 reads CAVGGPSGNTIYF. The CDR3 DNA follows: TGTGCCGTAGGGGGCCCCTCTGGAAACACCATATATTTT.